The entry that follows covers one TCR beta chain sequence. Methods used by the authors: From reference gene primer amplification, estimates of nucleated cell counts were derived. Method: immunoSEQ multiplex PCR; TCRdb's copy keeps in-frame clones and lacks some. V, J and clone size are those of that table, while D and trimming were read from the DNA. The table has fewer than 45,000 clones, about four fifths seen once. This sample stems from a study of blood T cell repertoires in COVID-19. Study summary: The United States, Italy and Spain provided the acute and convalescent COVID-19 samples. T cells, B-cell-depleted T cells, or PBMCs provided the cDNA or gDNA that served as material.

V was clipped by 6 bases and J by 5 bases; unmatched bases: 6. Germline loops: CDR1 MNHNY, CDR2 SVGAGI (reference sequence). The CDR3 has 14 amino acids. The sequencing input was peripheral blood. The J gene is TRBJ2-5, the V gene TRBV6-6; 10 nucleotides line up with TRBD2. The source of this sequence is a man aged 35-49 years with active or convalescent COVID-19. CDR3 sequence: CASSRAGGLETQYF. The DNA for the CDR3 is TGTGCCAGCAGCCGAGCGGGGGGGCTGGAGACCCAGTACTTC.